Each of the 3 T cell receptor beta chains below was sequenced from the same sample in a study of T-cell memory formation after mild COVID-19. TCRdb redid the calling of the 5' RACE reads with MiXCR, one entry per CDR3 protein. The profile shows roughly 250,000 distinct CDR3 sequences, about 15% of them singletons. The sequenced sample was PBMCs or a T cell subset sorted from them (not recorded which). The origin of the receptors is a young man who had mild COVID-19 (a few samples of this study predate the infection). Cell type and time point are not known.

The V gene is TRBV10-3, the J gene TRBJ1-2, with TRBD1 matching 11 bases. This CDR3 is built from 17 residues. CDR1 and CDR2 (germline): ENHRY, SYGVKD. V lost 4 bases, J lost 5 bases, and 12 bases stayed unmatched. The CDR3 is CAISAGQGASFSYGYTF. The DNA of the CDR3 is TGTGCCATCAGTGCCGGACAGGGGGCGTCTTTTTCGTATGGCTACACCTTC.

The chain joins TRBV9 to TRBJ2-3; tentative D call: TRBD1 (6 bases). V lost 4 bases, J lost 2 bases, and 11 bases lay in between. CDR3 length: 14 amino acids. Germline V CDR1 and CDR2: SGDLS, YYNGEE. CDR3 region: CASSPHRATDTQYF. The CDR3 DNA is TGTGCCAGCAGCCCCCACAGGGCCACAGATACGCAGTATTTT.

This chain uses TRBV20-1 with TRBJ1-4; D remains unclear. Between the trimmed V and J ends, which lost 0 bases and 11 bases, there was a span of 19 bases. This CDR3 has 15 amino acids. The germline V gene encodes CDR1 DFQATT and CDR2 SNEGSKA (reference sequence). Here the CDR3 reads CSARDLGSTAGKLFF. The CDR3 region has the DNA TGCAGTGCTAGAGATCTAGGCTCCACCGCGGGCAAACTGTTTTTT.